What follows is one T cell receptor beta chain and its context. The data were produced by immunoSEQ multiplex PCR, yet TCRdb's version contains in-frame clones alone and is incomplete. Of about 240,000 clones listed, about nine tenths are singletons. The CDR3 runs 14 residues. CDR1 is LGHDT, CDR2 YNNKEL, per germline (reference sequence). V gave up 3 bases and J gave up 2 bases, with 8 bases separating them. This sample was included in a study of blood T cell repertoires in COVID-19. This chain links TRBV3-1 (or the pseudogene TRBV3-2) with TRBJ2-4; D is uncertain. The source material was peripheral blood. This clonotype originated in a man between 60 and 70 years old who had recovered from COVID-19. The CDR3 bases are TGTGCCAGCAGCCATTTGGCAACCAAAAACATTCAGTACTTC. Its translation: CASSHLATKNIQYF.